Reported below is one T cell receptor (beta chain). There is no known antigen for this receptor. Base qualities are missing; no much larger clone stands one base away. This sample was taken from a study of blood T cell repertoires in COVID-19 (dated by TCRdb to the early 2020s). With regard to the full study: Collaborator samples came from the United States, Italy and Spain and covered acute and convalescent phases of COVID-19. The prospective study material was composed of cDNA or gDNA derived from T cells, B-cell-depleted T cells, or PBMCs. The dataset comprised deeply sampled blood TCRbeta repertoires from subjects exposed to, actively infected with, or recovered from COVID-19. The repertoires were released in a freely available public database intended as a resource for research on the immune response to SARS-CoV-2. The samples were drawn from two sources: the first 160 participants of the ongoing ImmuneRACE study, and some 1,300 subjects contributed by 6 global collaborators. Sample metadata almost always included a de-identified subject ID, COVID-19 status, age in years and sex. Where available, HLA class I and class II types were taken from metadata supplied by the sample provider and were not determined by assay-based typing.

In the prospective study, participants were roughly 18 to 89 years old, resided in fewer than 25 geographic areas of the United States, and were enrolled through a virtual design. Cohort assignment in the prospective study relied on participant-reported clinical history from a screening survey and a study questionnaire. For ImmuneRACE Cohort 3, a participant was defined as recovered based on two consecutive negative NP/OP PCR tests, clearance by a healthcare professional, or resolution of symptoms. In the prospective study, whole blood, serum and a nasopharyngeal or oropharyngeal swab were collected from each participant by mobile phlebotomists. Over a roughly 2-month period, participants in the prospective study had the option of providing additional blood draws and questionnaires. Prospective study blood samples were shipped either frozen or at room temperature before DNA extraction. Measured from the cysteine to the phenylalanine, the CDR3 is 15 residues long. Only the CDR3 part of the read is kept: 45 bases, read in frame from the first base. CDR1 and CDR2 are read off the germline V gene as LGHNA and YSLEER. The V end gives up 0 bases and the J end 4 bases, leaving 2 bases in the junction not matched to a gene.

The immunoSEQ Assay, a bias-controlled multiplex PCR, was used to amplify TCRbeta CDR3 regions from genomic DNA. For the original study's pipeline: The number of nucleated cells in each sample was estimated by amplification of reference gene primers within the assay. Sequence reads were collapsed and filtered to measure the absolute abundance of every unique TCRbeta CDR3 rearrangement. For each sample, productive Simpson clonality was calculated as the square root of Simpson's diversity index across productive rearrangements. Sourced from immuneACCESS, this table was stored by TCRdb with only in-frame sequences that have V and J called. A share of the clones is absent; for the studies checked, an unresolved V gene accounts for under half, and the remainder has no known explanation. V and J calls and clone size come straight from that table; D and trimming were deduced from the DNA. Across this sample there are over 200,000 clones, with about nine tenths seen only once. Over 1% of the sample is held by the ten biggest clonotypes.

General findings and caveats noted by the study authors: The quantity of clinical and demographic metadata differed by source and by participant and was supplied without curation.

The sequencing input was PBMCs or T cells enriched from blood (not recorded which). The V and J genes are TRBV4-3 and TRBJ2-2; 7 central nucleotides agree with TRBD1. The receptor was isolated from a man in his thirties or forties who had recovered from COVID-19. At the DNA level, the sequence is TGCGCCAGCAGCCAAGATGGGGACAGCACCGGGGAGCTGTTTTTT. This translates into CASSQDGDSTGELFF.